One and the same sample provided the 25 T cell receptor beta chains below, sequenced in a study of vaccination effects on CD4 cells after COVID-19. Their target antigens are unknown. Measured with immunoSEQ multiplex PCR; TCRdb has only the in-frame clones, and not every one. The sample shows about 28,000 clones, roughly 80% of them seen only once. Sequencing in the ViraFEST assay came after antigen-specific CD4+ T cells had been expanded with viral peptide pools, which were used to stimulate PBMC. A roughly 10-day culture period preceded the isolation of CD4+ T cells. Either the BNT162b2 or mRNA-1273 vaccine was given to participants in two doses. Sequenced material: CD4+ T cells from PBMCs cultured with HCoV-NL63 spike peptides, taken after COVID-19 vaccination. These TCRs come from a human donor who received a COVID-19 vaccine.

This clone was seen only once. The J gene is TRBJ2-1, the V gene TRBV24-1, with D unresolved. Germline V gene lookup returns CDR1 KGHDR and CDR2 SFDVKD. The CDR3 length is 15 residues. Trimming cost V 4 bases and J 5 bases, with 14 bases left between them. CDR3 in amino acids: CATSDAQLRDNEQFF. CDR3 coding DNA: TGTGCCACCAGTGACGCTCAACTCCGGGACAATGAGCAGTTCTTC.

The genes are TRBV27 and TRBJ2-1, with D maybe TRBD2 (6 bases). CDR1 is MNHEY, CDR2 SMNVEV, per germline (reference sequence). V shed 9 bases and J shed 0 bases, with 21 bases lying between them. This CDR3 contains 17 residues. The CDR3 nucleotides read TGTGCCAGTAAAGCTCCGGGACTGACAAACTCCTACAATGAGCAGTTCTTC. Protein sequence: CASKAPGLTNSYNEQFF.

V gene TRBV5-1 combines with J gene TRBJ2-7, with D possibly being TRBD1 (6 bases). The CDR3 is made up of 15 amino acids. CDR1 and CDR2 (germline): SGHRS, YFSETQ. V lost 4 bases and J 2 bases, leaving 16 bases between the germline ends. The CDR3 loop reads CASSPGHRTAYEQYF. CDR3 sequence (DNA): TGCGCCAGCAGCCCGGGACATCGGACTGCCTACGAGCAGTACTTC.

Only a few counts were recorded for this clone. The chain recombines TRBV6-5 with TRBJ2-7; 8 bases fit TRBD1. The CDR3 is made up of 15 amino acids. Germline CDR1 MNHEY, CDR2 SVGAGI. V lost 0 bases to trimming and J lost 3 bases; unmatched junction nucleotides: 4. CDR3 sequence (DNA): TGTGCCAGCAGTTACTCACCAGGGGGCAACTACGAGCAGTACTTC. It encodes CASSYSPGGNYEQYF.

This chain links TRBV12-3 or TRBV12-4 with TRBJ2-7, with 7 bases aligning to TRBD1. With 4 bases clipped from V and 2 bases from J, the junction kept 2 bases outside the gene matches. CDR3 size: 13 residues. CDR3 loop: CASSSGTAYEQYF. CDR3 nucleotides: TGTGCCAGCAGTTCCGGGACAGCCTACGAGCAGTACTTC.

This CDR3 reads CASSLVSQAGYTF. CDR3 in DNA: TGTGCCAGCAGCTTAGTTAGTCAAGCTGGCTACACCTTC. The chain carries TRBV7-9 and TRBJ1-2, with D unresolved. CDR1 SEHNR and CDR2 FQNEAQ come from the germline V gene (reference sequence). The CDR3 has 13 amino acids. V was cut by 1 base and J by 7 bases, with 10 bases left in between.

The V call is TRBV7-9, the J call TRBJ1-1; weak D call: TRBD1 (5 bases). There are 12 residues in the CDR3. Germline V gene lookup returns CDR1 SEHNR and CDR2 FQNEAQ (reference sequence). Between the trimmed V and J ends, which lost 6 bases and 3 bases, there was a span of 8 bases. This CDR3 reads CASRWGDTEAFF. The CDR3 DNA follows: TGTGCCAGCAGGTGGGGGGACACTGAAGCTTTCTTT.

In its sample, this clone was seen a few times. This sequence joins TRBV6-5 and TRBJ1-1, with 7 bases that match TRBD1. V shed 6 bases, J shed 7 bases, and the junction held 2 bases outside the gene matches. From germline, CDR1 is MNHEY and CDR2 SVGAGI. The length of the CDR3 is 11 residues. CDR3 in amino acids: CASRRQGEAFF. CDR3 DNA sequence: TGTGCCAGCAGGCGACAGGGTGAAGCTTTCTTT.

As DNA, the CDR3 is TGCGCCAGCAGTCAGGGAGATTACACTGAAGCTTTCTTT. This codes for CASSQGDYTEAFF. The chain employs TRBV23-1 and TRBJ1-1; no definite D call. Being an ORF, TRBV23-1 has a function that is uncertain. The CDR3 is 13 amino acids. Trimming pared 3 bases from V and 3 bases from J, leaving 8 bases between.

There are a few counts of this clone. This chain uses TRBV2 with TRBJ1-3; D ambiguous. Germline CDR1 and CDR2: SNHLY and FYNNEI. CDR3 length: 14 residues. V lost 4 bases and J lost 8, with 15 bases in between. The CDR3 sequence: CASSVEVESHTIYF. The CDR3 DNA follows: TGTGCCAGCAGTGTAGAGGTTGAATCACACACCATATATTTT.

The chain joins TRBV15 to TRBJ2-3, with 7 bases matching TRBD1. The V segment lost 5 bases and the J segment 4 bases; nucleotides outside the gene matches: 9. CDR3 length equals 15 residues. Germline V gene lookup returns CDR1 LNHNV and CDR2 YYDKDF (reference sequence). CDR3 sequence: CATSGRQGQADTQYF. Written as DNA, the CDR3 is TGTGCCACCAGCGGTAGACAGGGTCAGGCAGATACGCAGTATTTT. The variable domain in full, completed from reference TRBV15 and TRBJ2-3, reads DAMVIQNPRYQVTQFGKPVTLSCSQTLNHNVMYWYQQKSSQAPKLLFHYYDKDFNNEADTPDNFQSRRPNTSFCFLDIRSPGLGDTAMYLCATSGRQGQADTQYFGPGTRLTVL.

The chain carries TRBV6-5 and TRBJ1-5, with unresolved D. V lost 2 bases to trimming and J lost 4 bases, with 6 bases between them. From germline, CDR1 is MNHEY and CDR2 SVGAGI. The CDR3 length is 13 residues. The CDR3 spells CASSYHENQPQHF. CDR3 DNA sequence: TGTGCCAGCAGTTACCATGAGAATCAGCCCCAGCATTTT.

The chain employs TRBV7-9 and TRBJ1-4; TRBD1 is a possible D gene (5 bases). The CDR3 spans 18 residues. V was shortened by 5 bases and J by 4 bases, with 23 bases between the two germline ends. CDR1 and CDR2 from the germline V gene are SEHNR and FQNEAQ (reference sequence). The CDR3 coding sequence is TGTGCCAGCAGCCGACCGGGAGGGGCCCGAGGGCGTAATGAAAAACTGTTTTTT. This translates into CASSRPGGARGRNEKLFF.

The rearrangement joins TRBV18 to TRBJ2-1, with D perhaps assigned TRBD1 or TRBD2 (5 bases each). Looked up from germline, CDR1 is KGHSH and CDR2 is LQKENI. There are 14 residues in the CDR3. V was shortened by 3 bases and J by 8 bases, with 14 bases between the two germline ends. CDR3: CASSPQWGMDEQFF. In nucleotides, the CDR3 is TGTGCCAGCTCACCCCAGTGGGGGATGGATGAGCAGTTCTTC.

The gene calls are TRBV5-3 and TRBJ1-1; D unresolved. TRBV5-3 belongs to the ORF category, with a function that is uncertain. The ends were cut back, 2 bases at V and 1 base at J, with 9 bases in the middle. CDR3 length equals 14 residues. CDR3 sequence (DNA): TGTGCCAGAAGCTTTCTACTCCCGAACACTGAAGCTTTCTTT. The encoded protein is CARSFLLPNTEAFF.

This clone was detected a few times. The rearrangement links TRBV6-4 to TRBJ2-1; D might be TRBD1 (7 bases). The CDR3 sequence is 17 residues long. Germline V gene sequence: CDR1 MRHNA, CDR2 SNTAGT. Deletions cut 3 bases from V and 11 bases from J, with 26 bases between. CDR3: CASSEQGGLTAGEKQFF. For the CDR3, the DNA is TGTGCCAGCAGTGAGCAGGGGGGACTCACGGCTGGGGAGAAGCAGTTCTTC.

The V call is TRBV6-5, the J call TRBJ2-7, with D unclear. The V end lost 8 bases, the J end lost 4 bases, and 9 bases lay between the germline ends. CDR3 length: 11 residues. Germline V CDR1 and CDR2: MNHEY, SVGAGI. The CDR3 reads CASGQQYEQYF. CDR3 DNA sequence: TGTGCCAGCGGGCAACAGTACGAGCAGTACTTC.

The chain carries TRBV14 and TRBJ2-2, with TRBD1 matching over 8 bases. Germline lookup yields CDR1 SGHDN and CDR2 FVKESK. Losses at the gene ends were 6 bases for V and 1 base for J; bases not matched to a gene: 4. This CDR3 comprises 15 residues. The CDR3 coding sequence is TGTGCCAGCAGTCATACAGGGGGGAACACCGGGGAGCTGTTTTTT. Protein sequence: CASSHTGGNTGELFF.

The CDR3 loop reads CASSLDWVGTAQETQYF. DNA for the CDR3: TGTGCCAGCAGCTTAGATTGGGTTGGGACAGCACAAGAGACCCAGTACTTC. This sequence joins TRBV11-2 and TRBJ2-5; the match to TRBD1 covers 7 bases. The trim removed 0 bases at V and 2 bases at J, leaving 9 bases unmatched. Germline CDR1 reads SGHAT; CDR2 reads FQNNGV. The CDR3 has 17 amino acids.

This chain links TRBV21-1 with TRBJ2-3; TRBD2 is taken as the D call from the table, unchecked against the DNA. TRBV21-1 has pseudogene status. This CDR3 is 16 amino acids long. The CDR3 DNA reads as TGTGCCAGCAGCAAATTCAGCGGGAGTTTCGCAGATACGCAGTATTTT. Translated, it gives CASSKFSGSFADTQYF.

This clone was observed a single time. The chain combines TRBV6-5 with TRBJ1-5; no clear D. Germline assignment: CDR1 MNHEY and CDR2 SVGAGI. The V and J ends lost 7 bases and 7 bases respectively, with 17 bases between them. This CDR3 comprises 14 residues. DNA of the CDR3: TGTGCCAGCATTAACCCCAGGCGAGGGCAGCCCCAGCATTTT. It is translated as CASINPRRGQPQHF.

The CDR3, as DNA: TGTGCCAGTAGTATCGGCGGGGCCAAAAACATTCAGTACTTC. This sequence encodes CASSIGGAKNIQYF. The chain is built from TRBV19 and TRBJ2-4, with D maybe TRBD2 (5 bases). V lost 3 bases and J lost 1, with 7 bases in between. The CDR3 sequence is 14 residues long. Germline V gives CDR1 LNHDA, CDR2 SQIVND (reference sequence).

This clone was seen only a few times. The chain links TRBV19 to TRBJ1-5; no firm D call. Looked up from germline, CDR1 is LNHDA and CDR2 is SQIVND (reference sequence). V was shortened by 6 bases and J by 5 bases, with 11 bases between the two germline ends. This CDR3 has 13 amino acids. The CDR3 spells CASSRGMDQPQHF. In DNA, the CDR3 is TGTGCCAGTAGCCGGGGAATGGATCAGCCCCAGCATTTT.

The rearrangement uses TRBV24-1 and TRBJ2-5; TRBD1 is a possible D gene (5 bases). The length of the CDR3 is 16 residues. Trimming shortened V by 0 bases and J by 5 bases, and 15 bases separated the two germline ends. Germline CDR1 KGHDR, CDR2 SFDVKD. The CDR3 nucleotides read TGTGCCACCAGTGATTTGCTAAAGGGGAAGCCGGAGACCCAGTACTTC. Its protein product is CATSDLLKGKPETQYF.

CDR3 sequence (DNA): TGTGCCAGCAGCTTATTCGGCCGGGTGGGCGGGGAGCTGTTTTTT. Its protein is CASSLFGRVGGELFF. V usage is TRBV7-6 and J usage is TRBJ2-2, with unresolved D. The CDR3 covers 15 residues. Trimming took 2 bases from V and 7 from J, leaving 14 bases between them. Germline assignment: CDR1 SGHVS and CDR2 FNYEAQ.